The next 21 T cell receptor beta chains were all read from a single sample in a study of Ad26.COV2.S vaccination and SARS-CoV-2 variants. Method: immunoSEQ multiplex PCR; TCRdb's copy keeps in-frame clones and lacks some. The data hold 300,000 to 400,000 clones, with roughly nine tenths observed a single time. The starting material was peripheral blood, obtained after recovery from COVID-19. These receptors were collected from a human donor who had recovered from COVID-19.

The V and J genes are TRBV7-2 and TRBJ2-7; 9 positions match TRBD2. The junction had 7 bases not matched to a gene; V was cut back by 5 bases and J by 5 bases. In germline, CDR1 is SGHTA, CDR2 FQGNSA. CDR3 size: 14 residues. CDR3 DNA sequence: TGTGCCAGCAGCCCAGGGGGGACTAGCCACGAGCAGTACTTC. This encodes CASSPGGTSHEQYF.

The chain joins TRBV19 to TRBJ1-5; D remains unclear. V gave up 4 bases and J gave up 2 bases, with 6 bases separating them. Looked up from germline, CDR1 is LNHDA and CDR2 is SQIVND (reference sequence). This CDR3 spans 13 amino acids. CDR3 protein: CASSNGGNQPQHF. CDR3 DNA: TGTGCCAGTAGTAATGGGGGCAATCAGCCCCAGCATTTT.

The V gene is TRBV9, the J gene TRBJ2-1; 10 bases match TRBD2. The CDR3 has 17 amino acids. Germline CDR1 and CDR2: SGDLS and YYNGEE. With 3 bases clipped from V and 5 bases from J, the junction kept 11 bases outside the gene matches. The CDR3 bases are TGTGCCAGCAGCGCGACTCTTATAGCGGGGGGACACAATGAGCAGTTCTTC. Amino acids: CASSATLIAGGHNEQFF.

CDR3 in amino acids: CASSDSGWGGVDEQFF. Here the CDR3 DNA reads TGTGCCAGCAGTGACTCGGGGTGGGGCGGGGTGGATGAGCAGTTCTTC. The chain employs TRBV6-4 and TRBJ2-1, with D possibly matching TRBD2 (6 bases). V shed 0 bases and J shed 8 bases, with 17 bases lying between them. The CDR3 totals 16 residues. Looked up from germline, CDR1 is MRHNA and CDR2 is SNTAGT.

The chain carries TRBV2 and TRBJ1-2; D gene unclear. There are 13 residues in the CDR3. The germline V gene encodes CDR1 SNHLY and CDR2 FYNNEI. The germline V and J ends were trimmed by 3 bases and 2 bases, with 7 bases remaining between them. CDR3 DNA sequence: TGTGCCAGCAGTGACACAACAAACTATGGCTACACCTTC. Residues: CASSDTTNYGYTF.

This chain links TRBV29-1 with TRBJ1-3; D unclear. The CDR3 runs 12 residues. With 7 bases removed from V and 2 bases from J, the gap between germline ends came to 9 bases. In germline, CDR1 is SQVTM, CDR2 ANQGSEA. Here the CDR3 reads CSAPGTGNTIYF. Here the CDR3 DNA reads TGCAGCGCACCGGGGACTGGAAACACCATATATTTT.

The rearrangement joins TRBV6-6 to TRBJ2-7; 9 bases agree with TRBD1. This CDR3 is 13 amino acids long. After removal of 6 bases from V and 4 bases from J, the junction contained 4 bases not matched to a gene. The germline V gene has CDR1 MNHNY and CDR2 SVGAGI (reference sequence). DNA for the CDR3: TGTGCCAGCAGAACAGGGGGCGGGTACGAGCAGTACTTC. This translates into CASRTGGGYEQYF.

The count of this clone is one. This rearrangement joins TRBV15 to TRBJ2-7; the D gene is possibly TRBD2 (5 bases). Germline-derived CDR1 and CDR2 are LNHNV and YYDKDF (reference sequence). The length of the CDR3 is 16 residues. Deletions cut 1 base from V and 6 bases from J, with 19 bases between. The CDR3 coding sequence is TGTGCCACCAGCAGAGCGGGGAGCGCGATTACCTCCGAGCAGTACTTC. Amino acids: CATSRAGSAITSEQYF.

V and J are TRBV7-9 and TRBJ2-1; D not resolved. V was cut by 3 bases and J by 10 bases, with 16 bases left in between. The CDR3 covers 14 residues. Germline CDR1 is SEHNR and CDR2 is FQNEAQ (reference sequence). The CDR3 region has the DNA TGTGCCAGCAGCTTCCGGACGGCGATGGAAGAGCAGTTCTTC. Residues: CASSFRTAMEEQFF. The whole variable domain, filled in from reference TRBV7-9 and TRBJ2-1, reads DTGVSQNPRHKITKRGQNVTFRCDPISEHNRLYWYRQTLGQGPEFLTYFQNEAQLEKSRLLSDRFSAERPKGSFSTLEIQRTEQGDSAMYLCASSFRTAMEEQFFGPGTRLTVL.

For the CDR3, the DNA is TGCGCCAGCAAAAAGGGTACCTACGAGCAGTACTTC. Residues: CASKKGTYEQYF. This chain links TRBV23-1 with TRBJ2-7; unclear D gene. TRBV23-1 is treated as an ORF (open reading frame) with a function not yet certain. The CDR3 loop spans 12 amino acids. V lost 7 bases, J lost 2 bases, and 9 bases lay in between.

The rearrangement joins TRBV27 to TRBJ1-2; 8 positions agree with TRBD1. Germline CDR1 MNHEY, CDR2 SMNVEV (reference sequence). CDR3 length: 16 residues. After removal of 6 bases from V and 4 bases from J, the junction contained 13 bases not matched to a gene. The CDR3 sequence is CASSPNGAGGRYGYTF. CDR3 in DNA: TGTGCCAGCAGCCCCAATGGGGCAGGGGGCCGCTATGGCTACACCTTC.

The CDR3 DNA is TGTGCCATCAGTGAGGATAGTATTCCCTATGGCTACACCTTC. Translation: CAISEDSIPYGYTF. This chain links TRBV10-3 with TRBJ1-2; D ambiguous. This CDR3 contains 14 residues. V was shortened by 2 bases and J by 4 bases, with 11 bases between the two germline ends. Looked up from germline, CDR1 is ENHRY and CDR2 is SYGVKD.

The chain uses TRBV27 and TRBJ1-5, with D unresolved. The CDR3 is made up of 13 amino acids. The ends were cut back, 6 bases at V and 7 bases at J, with 13 bases in the middle. CDR1 and CDR2 (germline): MNHEY, SMNVEV (reference sequence). In nucleotides, the CDR3 is TGTGCCAGCAGAATCCGCGCACACCAGCCCCAGCATTTT. Its translation: CASRIRAHQPQHF.

V and J are TRBV6-5 and TRBJ2-3, with D tentatively TRBD2 (6 bases). Trimming took 6 bases from V and 0 from J, leaving 13 bases between them. The CDR3 totals 15 residues. The V gene's germline CDR1 is MNHEY and CDR2 SVGAGI. CDR3 sequence reads: CASSLRDSSTDTQYF. The CDR3 DNA reads TGTGCCAGCAGCTTGCGGGATTCTAGCACAGATACGCAGTATTTT.

The rearrangement joins TRBV4-3 to TRBJ2-7, with 8 bases aligning to TRBD1. Germline CDR1 is LGHNA and CDR2 is YSLEER. V gave up 1 base and J gave up 3 bases; unmatched junction bases: 5. The CDR3 is 15 residues long. The CDR3 sequence: CASSQGPGQVYEQYF. CDR3 nucleotide sequence: TGCGCCAGCAGCCAAGGCCCGGGACAGGTCTACGAGCAGTACTTC.

This chain uses TRBV12-3 or TRBV12-4 with TRBJ1-2; 8 positions agree with TRBD1. CDR3 length: 13 residues. The J segment lost 6 bases and the V segment lost 6 bases, leaving 6 bases of the junction unmatched. The CDR3 sequence is CASRRDRLDGYTF. The CDR3 DNA is TGTGCCAGCAGAAGGGACAGGCTCGATGGCTACACCTTC.

The genes are TRBV15 and TRBJ1-3, with D perhaps matching TRBD1 (5 bases). The CDR3 runs to 17 residues. V was trimmed by 1 base and J by 3 bases, leaving 16 bases between them. The germline V gene has CDR1 LNHNV and CDR2 YYDKDF (reference sequence). The CDR3 DNA is TGTGCCACCAGCAGAGGTGGAACGGACATTAATGGAAACACCATATATTTT. Its protein product is CATSRGGTDINGNTIYF.

The gene calls are TRBV11-2 and TRBJ2-7; TRBD1 aligns across 8 bases. CDR1 and CDR2 from the germline V gene are SGHAT and FQNNGV. With 1 base clipped from V and 1 base from J, the junction kept 3 bases outside the gene matches. This CDR3 comprises 15 residues. CDR3 in amino acids: CASSLVRDRSYEQYF. For the CDR3, the DNA is TGTGCCAGCAGCTTAGTCCGGGACAGGTCCTACGAGCAGTACTTC.

This clone was seen only once. The chain links TRBV9 to TRBJ2-7; the D is unclear. V was cut by 0 bases and J by 8 bases, with 6 bases left in between. The CDR3 loop spans 11 amino acids. The germline V gene encodes CDR1 SGDLS and CDR2 YYNGEE. The CDR3 protein is CASSVGGKQYF. CDR3 nucleotides: TGTGCCAGCAGCGTAGGGGGAAAGCAGTACTTC.

J is TRBJ1-1 and V is TRBV9; TRBD1 is a possible D gene (6 bases). Germline-derived CDR1 and CDR2 are SGDLS and YYNGEE. CDR3 length: 15 amino acids. Trimming left V 3 bases short and J 8 bases short, with 20 bases between. CDR3 sequence (DNA): TGTGCCAGCAGCGCCCTCGGGGACAAGACCATAGAAGCTTTCTTT. This encodes CASSALGDKTIEAFF.

Worth noting for this clone: One junction end disagrees with the germline gene, perhaps due to a read error. This chain links TRBV7-3 with TRBJ1-1, with TRBD1 matching 8 bases. The CDR3 sequence is 17 residues long. The germline V gene encodes CDR1 SGHTA and CDR2 FQGTGA. The DNA for the CDR3 is TGTGCCAGCAGCCTAACCGGCCCCGGACAGGGGAACACTGAAGCTTTCTTT. Translation gives CASSLTGPGQGNTEAFF. The complete variable domain, with remaining parts taken from reference TRBV7-3 and TRBJ1-1, reads GAGVSQTPSNKVTEKGKYVELRCDPISGHTALYWYRQSLGQGPEFLIYFQGTGAADDSGLPNDRFFAVRPEGSVSTLKIQRTERGDSAVYLCASSLTGPGQGNTEAFFGQGTRLTVV.